The source of this TCR beta chain is a study of shared clonotypes between healthy human individuals. In the study overall: A couple of women and a few men aged 18 to 49 served as donors. General study points: A handful of donors held about 5% of naive CD4 clonotypes in common.

The DNA input per sorted-subset replicate PCR was about 0.2 ug, corresponding to roughly 30,000 T cell genomes. TCRdb keeps only in-frame clones here, not all; method: immunoSEQ multiplex PCR. The sample includes 1.6 million or so clones, more than 95% of them seen just once. This clone appeared once. Its target is not known. CDR3 length: 13 residues. The germline CDR1 and CDR2 sequences are SGDLS and YYNGEE. Trimming stripped 4 bases from V and 4 bases from J, with 11 bases between. What was sequenced was naive CD4+ T cells sorted from blood. Noted subset: CD45RA+ positively selected. The chain uses TRBV9 and TRBJ1-2, with D uncertain. The sequence came from a man aged 30-40 years in good health. The CDR3 spells CASSQIGVYGYTF. CDR3 nucleotides: TGTGCCAGCAGCCAAATCGGAGTCTATGGCTACACCTTC.